This entry lists 15 T cell receptor beta chains sequenced from one sample in a study of PD-1 blockade in mismatch repair-deficient tumors (dated by TCRdb to the late 2010s). Libraries came from the immunoSEQ multiplex PCR assay. The clones in this table, taken by TCRdb from immuneACCESS, are in-frame only. Not every clone is retained; where verified, under half of the shortfall comes from an unresolved V gene, and the cause of the rest is unknown. This sample comprises roughly 40,000 clones, 80% to 90% of them detected only once. Over 3% of the sample goes to the ten largest clones. The sample was peripheral blood, taken roughly 75 weeks after starting pembrolizumab. The receptors derive from an adult with mismatch repair-deficient cancer.

V gene TRBV29-1 combines with J gene TRBJ2-1, with D maybe TRBD1 (6 bases). The ends were cut back, 8 bases at V and 4 bases at J, with 18 bases in the middle. The CDR3 is 14 residues long. Per the germline V gene, CDR1 is SQVTM and CDR2 is ANQGSEA. The CDR3, as DNA: TGCAGCATGGTGACAGGTCTAAAATACAATGAGCAGTTCTTC. Protein product: CSMVTGLKYNEQFF.

This chain's CDR3 is CASSPPLSGANVLTF. The DNA for the CDR3 is TGTGCCAGCAGCCCCCCCCTCTCTGGGGCCAACGTCCTGACTTTC. The chain carries TRBV11-2 and TRBJ2-6; no clear D gene. The germline gives CDR1 SGHAT, CDR2 FQNNGV. This CDR3 spans 15 amino acids. Trimming took 5 bases from V and 0 from J, leaving 8 bases between them. Full variable domain (outside the CDR3, taken from reference TRBV11-2 and TRBJ2-6): EAGVAQSPRYKIIEKRQSVAFWCNPISGHATLYWYQQILGQGPKLLIQFQNNGVVDDSQLPKDRFSAERLKGVDSTLKIQPAKLEDSAVYLCASSPPLSGANVLTFGAGSRLTVL.

The chain has TRBV18 and TRBJ1-2; D possibly corresponds to TRBD1 (5 bases). Germline CDR1 reads KGHSH; CDR2 reads LQKENI. The length of the CDR3 is 18 residues. V lost 4 bases, J lost 3 bases, and 24 bases lay in between. As DNA, the CDR3 is TGTGCCAGCTCACTGAATGAAGTAAGACAGCTGGCGTACTATGGCTACACCTTC. Translated: CASSLNEVRQLAYYGYTF.

The sample holds one count of this clone. The rearrangement joins TRBV5-5 to TRBJ1-5, with D possibly being TRBD1 (5 bases). The germline V and J ends were trimmed by 1 base and 2 bases, with 10 bases remaining between them. The CDR3 has 15 amino acids. From germline, CDR1 is SGHKS and CDR2 YYEKEE (reference sequence). The CDR3 DNA reads as TGTGCCAGCAGCTTGTTCGGAGGGGGCAATCAGCCCCAGCATTTT. Amino acid sequence: CASSLFGGGNQPQHF.

This clone appeared a single time. This chain uses TRBV27 with TRBJ2-1; 14 positions agree with TRBD2. J lost 8 bases, V lost 6 bases, and 18 bases had no gene match. This CDR3 is 19 amino acids long. Per the germline V gene, CDR1 is MNHEY and CDR2 is SMNVEV (reference sequence). In DNA form, the CDR3 reads TGTGCCAGCAGCCAATGGTTAGGGACTAGCGGGAGTATGTTCGATGAGCAGTTCTTC. Protein: CASSQWLGTSGSMFDEQFF.

This clone was observed a single time. V and J are TRBV6-1 and TRBJ1-1; D is unclear. The V end lost 4 bases, the J end lost 1 base, and 10 bases lay between the germline ends. The length of the CDR3 is 14 residues. CDR1 MNHNS and CDR2 SASEGT come from the germline V gene. CDR3 nucleotides: TGTGCCAGCAGTGTTTTAGGGCGGAACACTGAAGCTTTCTTT. Translating gives CASSVLGRNTEAFF.

The rearrangement joins TRBV7-2 to TRBJ1-1; TRBD1 aligns across 7 bases. V was clipped by 5 bases and J by 5 bases; unmatched bases: 20. Germline CDR1 SGHTA, CDR2 FQGNSA. CDR3 length: 18 residues. This chain's CDR3 is CASSRTGRDSYRWTEAFF. The CDR3 DNA sequence: TGTGCCAGCAGCAGAACCGGCCGGGACAGTTATAGGTGGACTGAAGCTTTCTTT. Using reference TRBV7-2 and TRBJ1-1 for the parts outside the CDR3, the full variable domain is GAGVSQSPSNKVTEKGKDVELRCDPISGHTALYWYRQSLGQGLEFLIYFQGNSAPDKSGLPSDRFSAERTGGSVSTLTIQRTQQEDSAVYLCASSRTGRDSYRWTEAFFGQGTRLTVV.

The genes are TRBV2 and TRBJ1-1; D unclear. Trimming removed 5 bases at V and 1 base at J, with 8 bases between. Germline lookup yields CDR1 SNHLY and CDR2 FYNNEI. CDR3 length: 13 residues. The CDR3 nucleotides read TGTGCCAGCAGTTGGGGTACGAACACTGAAGCTTTCTTT. Protein sequence: CASSWGTNTEAFF.

CDR3 sequence reads: CASSLGAGGFEQYF. The CDR3 DNA sequence: TGTGCCAGCAGCCTCGGGGCGGGAGGTTTCGAGCAGTACTTC. V is TRBV7-3 and J is TRBJ2-7; 8 bases fit TRBD2. The CDR3 is 14 residues long. Per germline, CDR1 SGHTA and CDR2 FQGTGA. Trimming at V came to 5 bases and at J to 6 bases, leaving 9 bases not matched to a gene.

The V call is TRBV6-5, the J call TRBJ1-2; TRBD1 matches 8 bases. V lost 5 bases and J lost 2; bases outside the gene matches: 7. The CDR3 runs to 15 residues. Germline V gives CDR1 MNHEY, CDR2 SVGAGI. CDR3 sequence (DNA): TGTGCCAGCAGTCGGGGGCAGGGGGCGAACTATGGCTACACCTTC. This sequence encodes CASSRGQGANYGYTF.

The chain uses TRBV14 and TRBJ2-2, with D perhaps given as TRBD1 or TRBD2 (5 bases each). The CDR3 length is 16 residues. CDR1 is SGHDN, CDR2 FVKESK, per germline. V dropped 0 bases and J dropped 4 bases, with 12 bases sitting between them. The CDR3, as DNA: TGTGCCAGCAGCCAAGATTTTGAGGGGCGCACCGGGGAGCTGTTTTTT. Its protein product is CASSQDFEGRTGELFF.

The rearrangement links TRBV6-5 to TRBJ2-1; D remains unclear. V gave up 2 bases and J gave up 6 bases, with 5 bases separating them. The CDR3 is 12 amino acids. Per the germline V gene, CDR1 is MNHEY and CDR2 is SVGAGI. The CDR3 coding sequence is TGTGCCAGCAGTTACGCCCCCAATGAGCAGTTCTTC. Translating it yields CASSYAPNEQFF.

The V call is TRBV19, the J call TRBJ1-3; D is uncertain. V shed 5 bases and J shed 0 bases, with 8 bases lying between them. CDR3 length equals 14 residues. The germline V gene encodes CDR1 LNHDA and CDR2 SQIVND (reference sequence). In nucleotides, the CDR3 is TGTGCCAGTAGTTTCGAAGACTCTGGAAACACCATATATTTT. This sequence encodes CASSFEDSGNTIYF.

As DNA, the CDR3 is TGTGCCAGCAGCGAAGACCTCCGGACTCCCCCGGAGACCCAGTACTTC. Translating gives CASSEDLRTPPETQYF. V gene TRBV5-6 combines with J gene TRBJ2-5, with a weak D call TRBD2 (5 bases). V lost 4 bases to trimming and J lost 5 bases, with 21 bases between them. The CDR3 contains 16 residues. Germline V gene lookup returns CDR1 SGHDT and CDR2 YYEEEE.

This clone appeared a few times. The genes are TRBV27 and TRBJ2-7, with a weak D call TRBD2 (5 bases). V lost 0 bases and J lost 6, with 12 bases in between. This CDR3 region has 14 residues. Germline-derived CDR1 and CDR2 are MNHEY and SMNVEV (reference sequence). The CDR3 DNA is TGTGCCAGCAGTTTATCGCTAGCCTCCAGCGAGCAGTACTTC. This translates into CASSLSLASSEQYF.